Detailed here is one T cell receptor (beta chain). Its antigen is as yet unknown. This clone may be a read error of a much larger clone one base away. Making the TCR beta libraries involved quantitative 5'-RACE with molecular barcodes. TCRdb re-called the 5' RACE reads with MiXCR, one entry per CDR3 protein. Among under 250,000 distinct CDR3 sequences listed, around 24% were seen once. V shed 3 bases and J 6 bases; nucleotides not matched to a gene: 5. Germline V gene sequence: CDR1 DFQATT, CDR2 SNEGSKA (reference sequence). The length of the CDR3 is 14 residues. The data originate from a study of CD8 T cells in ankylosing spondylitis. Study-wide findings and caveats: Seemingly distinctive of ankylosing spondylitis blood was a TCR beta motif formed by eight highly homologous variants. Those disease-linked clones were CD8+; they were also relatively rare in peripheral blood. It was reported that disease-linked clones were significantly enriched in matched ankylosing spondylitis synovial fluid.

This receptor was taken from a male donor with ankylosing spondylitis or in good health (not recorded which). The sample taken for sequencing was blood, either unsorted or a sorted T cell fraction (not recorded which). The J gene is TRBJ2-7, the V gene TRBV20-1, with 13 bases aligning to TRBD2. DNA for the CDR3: TGCAGTGCTAGCGGACTAGCGGGGGACCCCGAGCAGTACTTC. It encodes CSASGLAGDPEQYF.